This T cell receptor beta chain was found in a study of blood T cell repertoires in COVID-19. Germline CDR1 is MNHNS and CDR2 is SASEGT. Trimming shortened V by 2 bases and J by 6 bases, and 8 bases separated the two germline ends. This CDR3 has 13 residues. Profiled with immunoSEQ multiplex PCR; TCRdb holds only in-frame clones, not every one. The sample contains approximately 90,000 clones, around 75% of which appear only once. This sequence was found in a human donor in a cohort sampled during active COVID-19. V and J are TRBV6-1 and TRBJ1-5; no clear D. Specimen: peripheral blood. CDR3 sequence: CASSEFVSQPQHF. In DNA, the CDR3 is TGTGCCAGCAGTGAATTTGTCTCTCAGCCCCAGCATTTT.